Presented here are 6 T cell receptor beta chains from one specimen sequenced in a study of T-cell reconstitution after alpha-beta-depleted transplantation in children. Preparation of the TCRbeta library was carried out with unique molecular identifiers. TCRdb reprocessed the PCR reads with MiXCR, giving one entry per CDR3 protein. The repertoire holds about 200,000 distinct CDR3 sequences, with about 6% as singletons. Sequencing used PBMCs, obtained before TCRalphabeta/CD19-depleted stem cell transplant. These receptors all come from a girl under three years old with combined immunodeficiency, due to receive a stem cell transplant.

This clonotype was recorded many times. This chain links TRBV9 with TRBJ2-1; 13 bases match TRBD2. Germline V gene lookup returns CDR1 SGDLS and CDR2 YYNGEE. The CDR3 loop spans 19 amino acids. With V trimmed by 4 bases and J by 0 bases, 10 bases remained unmatched. The CDR3 region is CASSLRGTSGISSYNEQFF. The CDR3 DNA is TGTGCCAGCAGCCTAAGGGGGACTAGCGGGATAAGCTCCTACAATGAGCAGTTCTTC.

At least ten counts were recorded for this clonotype. In DNA form, the CDR3 reads TGCGCCAGCAGCGAGACAGGGATCTTCAATCAGCCCCAGCATTTT. This gives the protein CASSETGIFNQPQHF. This sequence joins TRBV5-1 and TRBJ1-5; 7 bases match TRBD1. The J segment lost 3 bases and the V segment lost 4 bases, leaving 7 bases of the junction unmatched. Germline-derived CDR1 and CDR2 are SGHRS and YFSETQ. CDR3 length: 15 residues.

This clonotype was recorded many times. This chain's CDR3 is CASSQSTRGFNNEQFF. The CDR3 DNA reads TGCGCCAGCAGCCAATCCACGCGGGGTTTTAACAATGAGCAGTTCTTC. V gene TRBV4-1 combines with J gene TRBJ2-1; the D gene is possibly TRBD2 (6 bases). The CDR3 covers 16 residues. Trimming left V 2 bases short and J 5 bases short, with 16 bases between. Germline CDR1 and CDR2: MGHRA and YSYEKL.

This clonotype was detected ten times or more. The chain employs TRBV20-1 and TRBJ2-3; D is perhaps TRBD1 or TRBD2 (5 bases each). The CDR3 covers 15 residues. Germline V gene lookup returns CDR1 DFQATT and CDR2 SNEGSKA (reference sequence). Deletions cut 6 bases from V and 5 bases from J, with 21 bases between. DNA for the CDR3: TGCAGTGCCCCTCCACCCCGGGTGGGGGTAGATACGCAGTATTTT. Translating it yields CSAPPPRVGVDTQYF.

This clonotype was seen ten or more times. The V and J genes are TRBV7-6 and TRBJ2-3; TRBD1 is a possible D gene (5 bases). Trimming stripped 5 bases from V and 6 bases from J, with 15 bases between. The CDR3 totals 14 residues. CDR1 and CDR2 (germline): SGHVS, FNYEAQ. CDR3 nucleotides: TGTGCCAGCAGCACCCCCGACAGTACGGATACGCAGTATTTT. Its protein product is CASSTPDSTDTQYF. The variable domain in full, completed from reference TRBV7-6 and TRBJ2-3, reads GAGVSQSPRYKVTKRGQDVALRCDPISGHVSLYWYRQALGQGPEFLTYFNYEAQQDKSGLPNDRFSAERPEGSISTLTIQRTEQRDSAMYRCASSTPDSTDTQYFGPGTRLTVL.

Points on this clonotype: Being one base from a much bigger clone, this may be a read error. Given the absence of the conserved phenylalanine or tryptophan at the CDR3 end, a read error is likely. This chain links TRBV11-2 with TRBJ1-2; perhaps TRBD1 as D (6 bases). The CDR3 covers 15 residues. Trimming stripped 1 base from V and 6 bases from J, with 15 bases between. The germline V gene encodes CDR1 SGHAT and CDR2 FQNNGV. The CDR3 sequence is CASSLVMTGRDGYTY. The CDR3 DNA is TGTGCCAGCAGCTTAGTGATGACAGGACGGGATGGCTACACCTAC.